The 14 T cell receptor beta chains in this list originate from one sample, sequenced in a study of blood T cell repertoires in COVID-19. The method was immunoSEQ multiplex PCR; TCRdb's version includes in-frame clones alone and lacks a portion of them. The profile shows approximately 210,000 clones, 86% of them singletons. Specimen: peripheral blood. These receptors were obtained from a woman aged 70-85 years with acute or convalescent COVID-19.

CDR3 residues: CASSRGVIEKLFF. The DNA for the CDR3 is TGTGCCAGCAGTCGGGGGGTGATTGAAAAACTGTTTTTT. The rearrangement joins TRBV28 to TRBJ1-4; maybe TRBD1 (5 bases). The CDR3 is 13 amino acids. Germline values: CDR1 MDHEN, CDR2 SYDVKM. V gave up 5 bases and J gave up 7 bases, with 11 bases separating them. Supplemented by reference TRBV28 and TRBJ1-4, the full variable domain reads DVKVTQSSRYLVKRTGEKVFLECVQDMDHENMFWYRQDPGLGLRLIYFSYDVKMKEKGDIPEGYSVSREKKERFSLILESASTNQTSMYLCASSRGVIEKLFFGSGTQLSVL.

The V and J genes are TRBV20-1 and TRBJ2-5, with 7 bases aligning to TRBD1. V shed 3 bases and J 3 bases; nucleotides not matched to a gene: 1. The germline V gene has CDR1 DFQATT and CDR2 SNEGSKA (reference sequence). The CDR3 is made up of 12 amino acids. The DNA for the CDR3 is TGCAGTGCTAGTGACAGGGAAGAGACCCAGTACTTC. Protein product: CSASDREETQYF.

This clone was picked up one time. The chain is built from TRBV3-1 (or the pseudogene TRBV3-2) and TRBJ2-3; D is ambiguous. Between the trimmed V and J ends, which lost 4 bases and 2 bases, there was a span of 13 bases. The CDR3 contains 15 residues. CDR1 and CDR2 from the germline V gene are LGHDT and YNNKEL (reference sequence). CDR3 sequence: CASSPTPNPTDTQYF. The CDR3 nucleotides read TGTGCCAGCAGCCCTACCCCCAACCCCACAGATACGCAGTATTTT.

This clone turned up a few times. The gene calls are TRBV5-8 and TRBJ2-5; 11 bases match TRBD2. The V segment lost 6 bases and the J segment 2 bases; nucleotides outside the gene matches: 3. CDR3 length: 14 amino acids. Germline loops: CDR1 SGHTS, CDR2 YDEGEE. CDR3 sequence reads: CASTLAGGQETQYF. The CDR3, as DNA: TGTGCCAGCACCTTAGCGGGAGGGCAAGAGACCCAGTACTTC.

The chain has TRBV19 and TRBJ1-2; D is ambiguous. Between the trimmed V and J ends, which lost 5 bases and 8 bases, there was a span of 24 bases. The CDR3 consists of 16 residues. CDR1 and CDR2 from the germline V gene are LNHDA and SQIVND (reference sequence). CDR3 amino acids: CASSVETEVYFRGYTF. The CDR3 region has the DNA TGTGCCAGTAGTGTGGAGACTGAGGTATATTTTAGAGGCTACACCTTC.

The table lists this clone with a few counts. V gene TRBV5-4 combines with J gene TRBJ2-7, with no clear D. Trimming removed 4 bases at V and 7 bases at J, with 15 bases between. The CDR3 is 13 residues long. Germline loops: CDR1 SGHNT, CDR2 YYREEE (reference sequence). CDR3 coding DNA: TGTGCCAGCAGCCCTCAGGTCGGCCGGGAGCAGTACTTC. Residues: CASSPQVGREQYF.

This clone was picked up one time. The V gene is TRBV5-4, the J gene TRBJ1-6, with D perhaps TRBD1 (6 bases). This CDR3 region has 13 residues. V shed 5 bases and J shed 7 bases, with 10 bases lying between them. Germline lookup yields CDR1 SGHNT and CDR2 YYREEE (reference sequence). The CDR3 spells CASSRQENSPLHF. The CDR3 DNA reads TGTGCCAGCAGTCGACAGGAGAATTCACCCCTCCACTTT.

This sequence joins TRBV19 and TRBJ2-7; 15 nucleotides align to TRBD2. Losses at the gene ends were 5 bases for V and 5 bases for J; bases not matched to a gene: 4. The CDR3 loop spans 15 amino acids. Germline V gives CDR1 LNHDA, CDR2 SQIVND (reference sequence). The CDR3 here is CASSQGTSGRNEQYF. In DNA form, the CDR3 reads TGTGCCAGTAGTCAAGGGACTAGCGGGAGGAACGAGCAGTACTTC.

This clone was detected only a few times. The chain recombines TRBV19 with TRBJ2-7; 10 bases are a match to TRBD1. The CDR3 covers 15 residues. Germline values: CDR1 LNHDA, CDR2 SQIVND (reference sequence). Trimming at V came to 7 bases and at J to 8 bases, leaving 14 bases not matched to a gene. The CDR3 region has the DNA TGTGCCAGTAACCCCGGACAGGGGGTTTTTGGGAAGCAGTACTTC. Amino acids: CASNPGQGVFGKQYF.

CDR3 protein: CASSQFGRGAGTEAFF. The DNA for the CDR3 is TGTGCCAGCAGCCAATTCGGTAGGGGCGCAGGGACTGAAGCTTTCTTT. V usage is TRBV14 and J usage is TRBJ1-1, with TRBD1 as a possible D gene (5 bases). Trimming removed 2 bases from V and 5 bases from J, with 18 bases in between. This CDR3 comprises 16 residues. Germline V CDR1 and CDR2: SGHDN, FVKESK.

The chain links TRBV27 to TRBJ1-1; D not resolved. V was shortened by 0 bases and J by 2 bases, with 10 bases between the two germline ends. CDR3 length equals 15 residues. CDR1 and CDR2 (germline): MNHEY, SMNVEV (reference sequence). The CDR3 DNA sequence: TGTGCCAGCAGTTTATCGTCGCGAGCTAACACTGAAGCTTTCTTT. Amino acid sequence: CASSLSSRANTEAFF.

V usage is TRBV5-6 and J usage is TRBJ1-3; the D gene is possibly TRBD1 (5 bases). This CDR3 comprises 15 residues. Trimming removed 0 bases from V and 1 base from J, with 8 bases in between. Germline-derived CDR1 and CDR2 are SGHDT and YYEEEE. Here the CDR3 DNA reads TGTGCCAGCAGCTTGGCGGACATTTCTGGAAACACCATATATTTT. Its protein product is CASSLADISGNTIYF.

V gene TRBV5-6 combines with J gene TRBJ1-1; D unresolved. With 4 bases removed from V and 0 bases from J, the gap between germline ends came to 13 bases. The CDR3 length is 15 residues. Germline-derived CDR1 and CDR2 are SGHDT and YYEEEE. The DNA of the CDR3 is TGTGCCAGCAGCGTGAGGAGGGCGATGAACACTGAAGCTTTCTTT. It specifies CASSVRRAMNTEAFF.

Concerning this clone itself: Other DNA sequences from this sample encode an identical CDR3 as well. The chain is built from TRBV19 and TRBJ1-3; TRBD1 is a possible D gene (6 bases). CDR3 length: 15 amino acids. CDR1 is LNHDA and CDR2 is SQIVND in the germline V gene (reference sequence). Trimming left V 6 bases short and J 0 bases short, with 12 bases between. CDR3 nucleotide sequence: TGTGCCAGTAGCAAAACAGGGTTCTCTGGAAACACCATATATTTT. Amino acids: CASSKTGFSGNTIYF.